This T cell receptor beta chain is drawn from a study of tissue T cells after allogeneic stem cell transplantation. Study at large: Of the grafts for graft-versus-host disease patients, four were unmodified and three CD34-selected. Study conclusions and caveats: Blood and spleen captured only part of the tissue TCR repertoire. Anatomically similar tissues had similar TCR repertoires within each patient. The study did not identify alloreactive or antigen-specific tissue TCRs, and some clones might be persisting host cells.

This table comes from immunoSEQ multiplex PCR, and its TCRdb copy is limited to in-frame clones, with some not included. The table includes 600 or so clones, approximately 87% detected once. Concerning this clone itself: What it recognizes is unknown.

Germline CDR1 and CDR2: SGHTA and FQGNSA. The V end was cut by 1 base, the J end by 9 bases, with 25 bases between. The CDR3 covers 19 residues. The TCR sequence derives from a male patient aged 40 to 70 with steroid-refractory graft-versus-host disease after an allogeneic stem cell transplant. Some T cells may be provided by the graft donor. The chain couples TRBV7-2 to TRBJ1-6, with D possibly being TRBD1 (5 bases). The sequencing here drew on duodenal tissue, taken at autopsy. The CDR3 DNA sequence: TGTGCCAGCAGCTTAGATGAGCCCGGGGGGGGAGGATGGAGTTCACCCCTCCACTTT. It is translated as CASSLDEPGGGGWSSPLHF.